Following are 15 T cell receptor beta chains from one sample sequenced in a study of T cell responses to AZD1222 COVID-19 vaccine. The data were produced by immunoSEQ multiplex PCR, yet TCRdb's version contains in-frame clones alone and is incomplete. The sample consists of 100,000 to 120,000 clones, 88% of them appearing once. Material: peripheral blood, obtained on day 0 of AZD1222 vaccination. Every receptor here comes from an adult in good health.

This chain joins TRBV7-2 and TRBJ1-6; D may be TRBD1 (5 bases). CDR1 SGHTA and CDR2 FQGNSA come from the germline V gene. The CDR3 runs 13 residues. V was clipped by 5 bases and J by 10 bases, with 12 bases between them. For the CDR3, the DNA is TGTGCCAGCAGCAACGAGAGGGGCTCACCCCTCCACTTT. It codes for CASSNERGSPLHF.

V gene TRBV7-3 combines with J gene TRBJ2-7; D not resolved. CDR3 length: 13 residues. Trimming took off 1 base at V and 3 bases at J, with 7 bases between the two ends. Germline V CDR1 and CDR2: SGHTA, FQGTGA. The CDR3 DNA is TGTGCCAGCAGCTTAAAATCGGACTACGAGCAGTACTTC. Protein: CASSLKSDYEQYF.

CDR3 nucleotides: TGTGCCAGCAGTTTAGGGTCGACAGGGGGCATTGGCTACACCTTC. This encodes CASSLGSTGGIGYTF. This chain joins TRBV28 and TRBJ1-2; 10 bases line up with TRBD1. Germline lookup yields CDR1 MDHEN and CDR2 SYDVKM. The V segment lost 2 bases and the J segment 7 bases; nucleotides outside the gene matches: 7. The CDR3 has 15 amino acids.

V and J are TRBV6-5 and TRBJ1-2; D gene ambiguous. Germline V gene lookup returns CDR1 MNHEY and CDR2 SVGAGI. The CDR3 is made up of 12 amino acids. V was shortened by 8 bases and J by 2 bases, with 9 bases between the two germline ends. In nucleotides, the CDR3 is TGTGCCAGCGGGGTGGGGAACTATGGCTACACCTTC. This codes for CASGVGNYGYTF.

This clone was counted a single time. The chain has TRBV27 and TRBJ2-7, with D tentatively TRBD1 or TRBD2 (6 bases each). Germline V CDR1 and CDR2: MNHEY, SMNVEV (reference sequence). This CDR3 has 15 amino acids. The V end lost 2 bases, the J end lost 5 bases, and 16 bases lay between the germline ends. The CDR3 nucleotides read TGTGCCAGCAGTTTAGGAGGGGGGATTAGGGACGAGCAGTACTTC. It codes for CASSLGGGIRDEQYF.

V is TRBV5-6 and J is TRBJ2-1; D call uncertain. CDR1 SGHDT and CDR2 YYEEEE come from the germline V gene. The CDR3 length is 11 residues. The ends were cut back, 0 bases at V and 9 bases at J, with 4 bases in the middle. The DNA for the CDR3 is TGTGCCAGCAGCTTGGTTGGTGAGCAGTTCTTC. This sequence encodes CASSLVGEQFF.

This sequence joins TRBV25-1 and TRBJ1-6, with D unclear. Germline loops: CDR1 MGHDK, CDR2 SYGVNS. The CDR3 has 15 residues. Trimming removed 8 bases at V and 10 bases at J, with 21 bases between. CDR3 nucleotide sequence: TGTGCCAGCGCCGATAGGGAGCCTGGAAGGTCACCCCTCCACTTT. Protein sequence: CASADREPGRSPLHF. The variable domain in full, with the rest retrieved from reference TRBV25-1 and TRBJ1-6, is EADIYQTPRYLVIGTGKKITLECSQTMGHDKMYWYQQDPGMELHLIHYSYGVNSTEKGDLSSESTVSRIRTEHFPLTLESARPSHTSQYLCASADREPGRSPLHFGNGTRLTVT.

This sequence joins TRBV6-6 and TRBJ1-2, with D perhaps matching TRBD1 (6 bases). V lost 6 bases and J 3 bases, leaving 14 bases between the germline ends. The CDR3 runs to 14 residues. Looked up from germline, CDR1 is MNHNY and CDR2 is SVGAGI (reference sequence). The CDR3 region is CASRPGGPYYGYTF. The CDR3 DNA follows: TGTGCCAGCAGACCCGGGGGGCCTTACTATGGCTACACCTTC.

CDR3: CASNRARGSGANVLTF. The CDR3 nucleotides read TGTGCCAGTAACAGGGCGAGGGGCTCTGGGGCCAACGTCCTGACTTTC. The J gene is TRBJ2-6, the V gene TRBV19, with a possible D match to TRBD1 (6 bases). Trimming took off 7 bases at V and 0 bases at J, with 13 bases between the two ends. Germline V lookup: CDR1 LNHDA, CDR2 SQIVND (reference sequence). There are 16 residues in the CDR3.

The chain links TRBV6-1 to TRBJ2-7; 9 nucleotides agree with TRBD2. Germline CDR1 and CDR2: MNHNS and SASEGT. The trim removed 4 bases at V and 2 bases at J, leaving 15 bases unmatched. This CDR3 region has 18 residues. The CDR3 nucleotides read TGTGCCAGCAGTGCCCGAGGGGTTAGGACTAGCGAGACCTACGAGCAGTACTTC. Translated, it gives CASSARGVRTSETYEQYF.

This chain uses TRBV4-1 with TRBJ1-4, with 8 nucleotides matching TRBD1. V shed 0 bases and J 3 bases; nucleotides not matched to a gene: 6. Germline assignment: CDR1 MGHRA and CDR2 YSYEKL. The CDR3 loop spans 17 amino acids. The CDR3 region is CASSQDLWTGSNEKLFF. CDR3 in DNA: TGCGCCAGCAGCCAAGATCTTTGGACAGGGTCTAATGAAAAACTGTTTTTT.

J is TRBJ1-1 and V is TRBV12-3 or TRBV12-4, with D possibly TRBD1 on 5 matching bases. The CDR3 length is 13 residues. Between the trimmed V and J ends, which lost 7 bases and 0 bases, there was a span of 9 bases. CDR3 sequence reads: CASMPRVNTEAFF. The CDR3 DNA is TGTGCCAGCATGCCCAGGGTGAACACTGAAGCTTTCTTT.

The V call is TRBV28, the J call TRBJ1-2; tentatively, D is TRBD1 (5 bases). V gave up 1 base and J gave up 5 bases, with 17 bases separating them. This CDR3 has 16 amino acids. Germline V gene lookup returns CDR1 MDHEN and CDR2 SYDVKM. The CDR3 nucleotides are TGTGCCAGCAGTTTATTAGGGACGGACGGGGAATATGGCTACACCTTC. This codes for CASSLLGTDGEYGYTF.

The gene calls are TRBV6-5 and TRBJ1-6, with D perhaps TRBD1 (6 bases). Per the germline V gene, CDR1 is MNHEY and CDR2 is SVGAGI. CDR3 size: 16 residues. Trimming took off 0 bases at V and 5 bases at J, with 11 bases between the two ends. CDR3 in DNA: TGTGCCAGCAGTTACTCGACGGACAGCAATAATTCACCCCTCCACTTT. Residues: CASSYSTDSNNSPLHF.

CDR3 nucleotide sequence: TGTGCCAGCAGCCGGGGACAGCCAAACAATAATGAAAAACTGTTTTTT. Amino acids: CASSRGQPNNNEKLFF. The V and J genes are TRBV3-1 (or the pseudogene TRBV3-2) and TRBJ1-4; the match to TRBD1 covers 7 bases. The V segment lost 4 bases and the J segment 4 bases; nucleotides outside the gene matches: 9. This CDR3 has 16 residues. Germline CDR1 LGHDT, CDR2 YNNKEL (reference sequence).